This T cell receptor (beta chain) was obtained from a study of regulatory T cells in long-lasting Graves disease. Study-wide results and caveats: New patients shared around 980 public clonotypes, and persistent patients shared more, with under 3,500.

Stated time point: newly diagnosed GD, antithyroid drugs for less than 3 months. PBMC-derived RNA was used for the TCR library. Construction of the TCR beta libraries employed iRepertoire HTBI primers in conjunction with Arm-PCR of CDR3 regions. One entry per CDR3 protein results from TCRdb running MiXCR on the multiplex PCR reads. Of about 430,000 distinct CDR3 sequences listed, over 14% are singletons. This clonotype was counted at least ten times. Its antigen is as yet unknown. These records were also assigned to another study, of T cells in Graves' hyperthyroidism and ophthalmopathy. As reported in that work: Clinical symptoms, serum thyroxine, TRAb, thyroid ultrasound and orbital computed tomography established diagnosis.

The TCR sequence derives from a woman in her thirties or forties with Graves disease. The sample in question was peripheral blood mononuclear cells (PBMCs), obtained at new diagnosis, from a patient treated with antithyroid drugs.

CDR3 coding DNA: TGTGCCAGCAGCTTAGGGCGCGTTGGGGCCTACAATGAGCAGTTCTTC. Translating it yields CASSLGRVGAYNEQFF. The chain has TRBV13 and TRBJ2-1; D gene ambiguous. Germline V gene lookup returns CDR1 PRHDT and CDR2 FYEKMQ (reference sequence). CDR3 length equals 16 residues. V was clipped by 0 bases and J by 2 bases, with 11 bases between them. Supplemented by reference TRBV13 and TRBJ2-1, the full variable domain reads AAGVIQSPRHLIKEKRETATLKCYPIPRHDTVYWYQQGPGQDPQFLISFYEKMQSDKGSIPDRFSAQQFSDYHSELNMSSLELGDSALYFCASSLGRVGAYNEQFFGPGTRLTVL.